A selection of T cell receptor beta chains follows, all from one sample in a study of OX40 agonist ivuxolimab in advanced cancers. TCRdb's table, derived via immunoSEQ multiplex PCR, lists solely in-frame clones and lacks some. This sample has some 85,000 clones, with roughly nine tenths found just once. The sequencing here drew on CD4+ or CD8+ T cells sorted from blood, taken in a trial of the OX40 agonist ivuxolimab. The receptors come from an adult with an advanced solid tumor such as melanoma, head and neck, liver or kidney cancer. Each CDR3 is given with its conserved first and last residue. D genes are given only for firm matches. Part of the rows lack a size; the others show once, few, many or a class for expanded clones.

CASSPTSGSYEQYF,TGTGCCAGCTCACCGACTAGCGGGTCTTACGAGCAGTACTTC,.,TRBD2,TRBV18,TRBJ2-7
CSGLAGGETQYF,TGCAGCGGACTAGCGGGAGGGGAGACCCAGTACTTC,.,TRBD2,TRBV29-1,TRBJ2-5
CSVSPWTLGSYEQYF,TGCAGCGTGTCCCCCTGGACACTTGGCAGTTACGAGCAGTACTTC,.,.,TRBV29-1,TRBJ2-7
CASSLGAGGEETQYF,TGTGCCAGCAGCTTGGGGGCCGGCGGGGAAGAGACCCAGTACTTC,once,.,TRBV7-9,TRBJ2-5
CAKPGQGVPPLHF,TGCGCCAAACCGGGACAGGGCGTGCCACCCCTCCACTTT,.,TRBD1,TRBV23-1,TRBJ1-6
CASRGSNQPQHF,TGCGCCAGCAGGGGTAGCAATCAGCCCCAGCATTTT,few,.,TRBV5-1,TRBJ1-5
CASSGALAGIVTGELFF,TGTGCCAGCAGCGGTGCACTAGCGGGAATTGTTACCGGGGAGCTGTTTTTT,.,TRBD2,TRBV7-3,TRBJ2-2
CASSLAGREKIDTQYF,TGCGCCAGCAGCTTGGCCGGGCGGGAGAAGATAGATACGCAGTATTTT,.,TRBD2,TRBV5-1,TRBJ2-3
CASSQPIRDRGSDEQYF,TGTGCCAGCAGCCAACCTATCCGGGACAGGGGATCGGACGAGCAGTACTTC,.,TRBD1,TRBV4-2,TRBJ2-7
CASSQAGGSQPQHF,TGTGCCAGCAGCCAAGCGGGGGGCAGTCAGCCCCAGCATTTT,few,.,TRBV11-2,TRBJ1-5
CASSPPGDEAPEQYF,TGTGCCAGCTCACCACCGGGGGACGAAGCCCCCGAGCAGTACTTC,.,.,TRBV18,TRBJ2-7
CASSASGTSGAAAYNEQFF,TGTGCCAGTAGTGCGTCCGGGACTAGCGGGGCCGCGGCATATAATGAGCAGTTCTTC,.,TRBD2,TRBV19,TRBJ2-1
CASSQTGGRLGTEAFF,TGTGCCAGCAGTCAGACAGGGGGCAGGCTCGGTACTGAAGCTTTCTTT,.,TRBD1,TRBV7-8,TRBJ1-1
CASSQAGPLNEQFF,TGCGCCAGCAGCCAGGCCGGGCCCCTGAATGAGCAGTTCTTC,.,.,TRBV4-1,TRBJ2-1
CASSLVVGGGNEKLFF,TGCGCCAGCAGCTTGGTGGTTGGGGGCGGGAATGAAAAACTGTTTTTT,.,.,TRBV5-1,TRBJ1-4
CASNRGNGNQPQHF,TGTGCCAGCAACAGGGGGAACGGCAATCAGCCCCAGCATTTT,.,TRBD1,TRBV6-6,TRBJ1-5
CASSIFFSSSNEQFF,TGTGCCAGTAGTATATTCTTTTCTTCTTCCAATGAGCAGTTCTTC,.,.,TRBV19,TRBJ2-1
CASSTSYTSSYEQYF,TGTGCCAGCAGCACCTCCTACACGAGCTCCTACGAGCAGTACTTC,.,.,TRBV27,TRBJ2-7
CASSLRPFGTSGRAGSGELFF,TGTGCTAGCAGCCTGAGACCCTTCGGGACTAGCGGGAGGGCCGGGAGCGGGGAGCTGTTTTTT,.,TRBD2,TRBV7-7,TRBJ2-2
CASSPNPRGELYEQYF,TGTGCCAGCAGCCCGAACCCCAGGGGAGAACTCTACGAGCAGTACTTC,.,.,TRBV5-5,TRBJ2-7
CATSSHGGYGYTF,TGTGCCACCAGCAGCCACGGTGGTTATGGCTACACCTTC,.,.,TRBV15,TRBJ1-2
CASSSPAGARDTQYF,TGTGCCAGCAGCTCCCCAGCGGGAGCCCGAGATACGCAGTATTTT,.,TRBD2,TRBV7-6,TRBJ2-3
CASSFIVSSGNTIYF,TGTGCCAGCAGCTTTATAGTTTCCTCTGGAAACACCATATATTTT,.,.,TRBV7-2,TRBJ1-3
CASRGTSGRFDTQYF,TGCGCCAGCAGGGGGACTAGCGGGAGGTTTGATACGCAGTATTTT,.,TRBD2,TRBV10-2,TRBJ2-3
CASSQEYNSPFSGNTIYF,TGTGCCAGCAGCCAAGAGTATAACAGCCCTTTCTCTGGAAACACCATATATTTT,.,.,TRBV4-2,TRBJ1-3
CASSLGGVTDTQYF,TGTGCCAGCAGTCTCGGAGGGGTCACAGATACGCAGTATTTT,.,.,TRBV28,TRBJ2-3
CASSQAGPGLNEKLFF,TGCGCCAGCAGCCAAGCCGGTCCTGGGCTTAATGAAAAACTGTTTTTT,.,.,TRBV4-1,TRBJ1-4
CASSLDRGGETQYF,TGTGCCAGCAGCTTAGATAGAGGGGGCGAGACCCAGTACTTC,.,TRBD1,TRBV11-3,TRBJ2-5
CASSEGGKAYEQYF,TGTGCCAGCAGTGAAGGGGGAAAAGCGTACGAGCAGTACTTC,.,.,TRBV6-1,TRBJ2-7
CASSLEVWANEKLFF,TGCGCCAGCAGCTTGGAGGTTTGGGCTAATGAAAAACTGTTTTTT,.,.,TRBV5-1,TRBJ1-4
CAWSLRFEQYF,TGTGCCTGGAGTCTGAGGTTCGAGCAGTACTTC,.,.,TRBV30,TRBJ2-7
CASSPLGGQETEAFF,TGTGCCAGCAGCCCTCTAGGGGGACAGGAGACTGAAGCTTTCTTT,.,.,TRBV21-1,TRBJ1-1
CARGGKETQYF,TGTGCCAGAGGGGGGAAAGAGACCCAGTACTTC,.,.,TRBV27,TRBJ2-5
CASTPSTGETQYF,TGTGCCAGCACACCTAGCACTGGAGAGACCCAGTACTTC,.,.,TRBV6-6,TRBJ2-5
CASRTSIATTGELFF,TGTGCCAGCAGAACCTCCATAGCTACTACCGGGGAGCTGTTTTTT,once,.,TRBV2,TRBJ2-2
CASSVGPSYEQYF,TGTGCCAGCAGCGTAGGGCCCTCCTACGAGCAGTACTTC,.,.,TRBV9,TRBJ2-7